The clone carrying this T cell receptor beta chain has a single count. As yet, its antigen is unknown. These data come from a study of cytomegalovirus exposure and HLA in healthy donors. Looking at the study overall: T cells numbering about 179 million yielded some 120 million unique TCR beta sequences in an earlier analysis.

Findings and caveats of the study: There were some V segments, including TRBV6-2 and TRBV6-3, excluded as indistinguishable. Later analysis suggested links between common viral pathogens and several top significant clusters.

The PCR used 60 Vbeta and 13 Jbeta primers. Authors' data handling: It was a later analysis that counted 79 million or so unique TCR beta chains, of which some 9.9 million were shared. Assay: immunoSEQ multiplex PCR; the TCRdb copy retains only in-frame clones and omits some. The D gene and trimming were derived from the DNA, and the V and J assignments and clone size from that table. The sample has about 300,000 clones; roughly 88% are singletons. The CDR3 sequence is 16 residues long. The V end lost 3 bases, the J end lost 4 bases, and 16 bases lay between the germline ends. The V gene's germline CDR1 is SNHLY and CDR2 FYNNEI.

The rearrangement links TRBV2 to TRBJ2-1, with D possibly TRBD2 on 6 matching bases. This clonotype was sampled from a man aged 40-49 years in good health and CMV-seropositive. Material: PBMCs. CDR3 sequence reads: CASSEGGGKVYNEQFF. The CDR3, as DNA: TGTGCCAGCAGTGAGGGAGGAGGTAAAGTTTACAATGAGCAGTTCTTC.